This section outlines one T cell receptor (beta chain) sequence together with its context. This specimen belongs to a study of blood T cell repertoires in COVID-19. Study overall: Specimens from acute and convalescent COVID-19 originated in the United States, Italy and Spain. T cells, B-cell-depleted T cells, or PBMCs supplied cDNA or gDNA.

Methods used by the authors: For nucleated cells, counts were estimated from reference gene primer amplification. Measured with immunoSEQ multiplex PCR; TCRdb has only the in-frame clones, and not every one. The V and J calls and the clone size are those of that table, but D and trimming were determined from the DNA. The sample holds under 250,000 clones; 92% are singletons and the top ten take around 1.2%. V was trimmed by 0 bases and J by 7 bases, leaving 10 bases between them. CDR1 and CDR2 (germline): SGDLS, YYNGEE. This CDR3 comprises 13 residues. Sequencing was done on a sample of peripheral blood. This TCR was sampled from a man aged 30-40 years with acute or convalescent COVID-19. The chain recombines TRBV9 with TRBJ1-1; D is uncertain. CDR3 sequence reads: CASSVGKGSEAFF. The DNA for the CDR3 is TGTGCCAGCAGCGTAGGGAAAGGGAGTGAAGCTTTCTTT.